This T cell receptor beta chain was identified in a study of PD-1 blockade in classical Hodgkin lymphoma. Indicated time point: cycle 4 day 1 (C4D1), after more than 5 weeks of nivolumab. Brentuximab vedotin exposure varied among the patients, all of whom had relapsed after autologous stem cell transplantation. CD4+ T cells were purified from thawed PBMCs by negative selection. Reported best responses ranged across complete response, partial response or progressive disease. Of note for this clone: Its matching antigen is unknown.

Libraries were prepared by immunoSEQ multiplex PCR; TCRdb keeps only in-frame clonotypes and omits some of them. In the table there are roughly 29,000 clones, more than 70% of which are singletons. Whole-study results and caveats: With CD4+ cells, TCR diversity rose significantly by C4D1, but not with CD8+ cells. Before treatment, complete responders showed about the same diversity as newly diagnosed patients. Anyone who began nivolumab under 1 year after ASCT was excluded.

This sample comprised CD4+ T cells from blood, obtained before the fourth cycle of nivolumab. This TCR derives from a human donor with classical Hodgkin lymphoma.

DNA of the CDR3: TGTGCCAGTAGAATGGACAGTTTCACCGGGGAGCTGTTTTTT. This encodes CASRMDSFTGELFF. V and J are TRBV19 and TRBJ2-2; D may be TRBD1 (6 bases). Germline-derived CDR1 and CDR2 are LNHDA and SQIVND (reference sequence). This CDR3 has 14 residues. Trimming took off 6 bases at V and 4 bases at J, with 12 bases between the two ends.